The 16 T cell receptor beta chains reported below all come from one sample, sequenced in a study of T cell changes during pregnancy in multiple sclerosis. This table comes from immunoSEQ multiplex PCR, and its TCRdb copy is limited to in-frame clones, with some not included. The sample has 40,000 to 60,000 clones, more than 85% seen once. Source: CD8+ T cells from peripheral blood mononuclear cells, taken in the second trimester of pregnancy. These receptors were obtained from a female donor with multiple sclerosis, enrolled in a pregnancy study.

This chain uses TRBV6-1 with TRBJ2-2, with 7 bases aligning to TRBD1. With V trimmed by 4 bases and J by 5 bases, 4 bases remained unmatched. The CDR3 is 14 residues long. In germline, CDR1 is MNHNS, CDR2 SASEGT. CDR3 nucleotide sequence: TGTGCCAGCAGTGGGACAGGAGAAACCGGGGAGCTGTTTTTT. Amino acids: CASSGTGETGELFF.

In this sample, this clone turned up once. The J gene is TRBJ1-2, the V gene TRBV7-2, with 9 nucleotides matching TRBD1. The germline gives CDR1 SGHTA, CDR2 FQGNSA. V lost 1 base to trimming and J lost 0 bases; unmatched junction nucleotides: 6. CDR3 length equals 17 residues. CDR3 nucleotides: TGTGCCAGCAGCTTAGACCGCCGGGACAGGGCTAACTATGGCTACACCTTC. This gives the protein CASSLDRRDRANYGYTF.

The chain combines TRBV7-9 with TRBJ1-1; maybe TRBD1 (5 bases). CDR1 is SEHNR and CDR2 is FQNEAQ in the germline V gene (reference sequence). The CDR3 runs to 14 residues. V was trimmed by 0 bases and J by 5 bases, leaving 10 bases between them. This CDR3 reads CASSLANTGTEAFF. As DNA, the CDR3 is TGTGCCAGCAGCTTAGCAAACACAGGAACTGAAGCTTTCTTT.

J is TRBJ2-1 and V is TRBV27, with 16 positions matching TRBD2. Germline CDR1 MNHEY, CDR2 SMNVEV (reference sequence). The CDR3 totals 17 residues. Trimming cost V 5 bases and J 9 bases; bases outside gene matches: 10. Here the CDR3 reads CASSPTGTSGGAIEQFF. CDR3 sequence (DNA): TGTGCCAGCAGTCCAACCGGGACTAGCGGGGGGGCCATTGAGCAGTTCTTC.

This clone was counted once. This chain joins TRBV6-5 and TRBJ1-2, with D possibly TRBD1 on 5 matching bases. Germline values: CDR1 MNHEY, CDR2 SVGAGI. Trimming removed 7 bases from V and 10 bases from J, with 13 bases in between. The CDR3 has 11 residues. The CDR3 sequence: CASKNGGVYTF. CDR3 DNA: TGTGCCAGCAAAAACGGGGGGGTCTACACCTTC.

This sequence joins TRBV14 and TRBJ1-2; D is unresolved. The CDR3 extends over 13 amino acids. V lost 7 bases to trimming and J lost 8 bases, with 17 bases between them. Looked up from germline, CDR1 is SGHDN and CDR2 is FVKESK. The CDR3 sequence is CASTLGGRGGYTF. The CDR3 DNA reads TGTGCCAGCACCCTGGGAGGTCGCGGAGGCTACACCTTC.

The rearrangement joins TRBV5-1 to TRBJ1-5, with TRBD1 matching over 7 bases. V lost 4 bases and J lost 3; bases outside the gene matches: 4. The CDR3 spans 14 residues. Germline CDR1 SGHRS, CDR2 YFSETQ. This chain's CDR3 is CASSTGQDNQPQHF. As DNA, the CDR3 is TGCGCCAGCAGCACCGGACAGGACAATCAGCCCCAGCATTTT.

This chain uses TRBV7-3 with TRBJ2-7; TRBD1 agrees at 7 bases. V lost 5 bases and J lost 6; bases outside the gene matches: 10. This CDR3 spans 14 amino acids. CDR1 is SGHTA, CDR2 FQGTGA, per germline. The DNA for the CDR3 is TGTGCCAGCAGCCCATCGACAGGGAATGGCGAGCAGTACTTC. Its translation: CASSPSTGNGEQYF.

The gene calls are TRBV9 and TRBJ2-2, with 11 bases matching TRBD1. V lost 0 bases to trimming and J lost 1 base; unmatched junction nucleotides: 8. This CDR3 is 19 amino acids long. Germline V lookup: CDR1 SGDLS, CDR2 YYNGEE. This CDR3 reads CASSVGTGGRHMNTGELFF. CDR3 coding DNA: TGTGCCAGCAGCGTAGGGACAGGGGGCCGCCATATGAACACCGGGGAGCTGTTTTTT.

This chain uses TRBV7-8 with TRBJ2-5, with D possibly matching TRBD1 (6 bases). V lost 1 base and J lost 6, with 12 bases in between. CDR1 and CDR2 (germline): SGHVS, FQNEAQ. The CDR3 has 14 residues. CDR3 DNA sequence: TGTGCCAGCAGCTTAGTTGGGGGCGAGAAGACCCAGTACTTC. It is translated as CASSLVGGEKTQYF.

The chain combines TRBV5-6 with TRBJ1-1; TRBD1 agrees at 9 bases. Trimming cost V 4 bases and J 4 bases; bases outside gene matches: 8. This CDR3 has 15 amino acids. The V gene's germline CDR1 is SGHDT and CDR2 YYEEEE. CDR3 coding DNA: TGTGCCAGCAGCCCAACCCGGGACAGGGTCACTGAAGCTTTCTTT. Translating gives CASSPTRDRVTEAFF.

The chain recombines TRBV4-2 with TRBJ2-7, with 8 nucleotides matching TRBD2. Germline trimming cut 0 bases from V and 2 bases from J; bases unmatched to any gene: 3. This CDR3 is built from 15 residues. Germline loops: CDR1 LGHNA, CDR2 YNFKEQ. The CDR3 loop is CASSQEGAGAYEQYF. DNA of the CDR3: TGTGCCAGCAGCCAAGAAGGAGCGGGGGCCTACGAGCAGTACTTC.

The chain links TRBV27 to TRBJ1-1, with TRBD1 identical over 7 bases. Germline lookup yields CDR1 MNHEY and CDR2 SMNVEV (reference sequence). The J segment lost 5 bases and the V segment lost 5 bases, leaving 8 bases of the junction unmatched. This CDR3 is built from 14 residues. The CDR3 protein is CASSPTGSGTEAFF. The CDR3, as DNA: TGTGCCAGCAGTCCGACAGGGTCGGGGACTGAAGCTTTCTTT.

J is TRBJ1-1 and V is TRBV9; 7 bases match TRBD1. The CDR3 is 12 amino acids. With V trimmed by 4 bases and J by 8 bases, 5 bases remained unmatched. Germline CDR1 reads SGDLS; CDR2 reads YYNGEE. The CDR3 DNA is TGTGCCAGCAGCCCAGGGACAGCCGAAGCTTTCTTT. This codes for CASSPGTAEAFF.

CDR3 loop: CASSSGQALAKNIQYF. The CDR3 coding sequence is TGTGCCAGCAGCTCCGGACAGGCACTAGCCAAAAACATTCAGTACTTC. The J gene is TRBJ2-4, the V gene TRBV5-8, with 7 bases identical to TRBD1. The germline CDR1 and CDR2 sequences are SGHTS and YDEGEE. The CDR3 is 16 residues long. The ends lost 3 bases at V and 0 bases at J; junction bases unmatched: 6.

The chain couples TRBV7-6 to TRBJ1-2; D remains ambiguous. CDR3 length equals 16 residues. With 1 base removed from V and 5 bases from J, the gap between germline ends came to 17 bases. The germline V gene encodes CDR1 SGHVS and CDR2 FNYEAQ. CDR3 DNA sequence: TGTGCCAGCAGCTTAGAAGCCGGAGTAACTCCATATGGCTACACCTTC. It codes for CASSLEAGVTPYGYTF. The entire variable domain, with the rest obtained from reference TRBV7-6 and TRBJ1-2, is as follows: GAGVSQSPRYKVTKRGQDVALRCDPISGHVSLYWYRQALGQGPEFLTYFNYEAQQDKSGLPNDRFSAERPEGSISTLTIQRTEQRDSAMYRCASSLEAGVTPYGYTFGSGTRLTVV.